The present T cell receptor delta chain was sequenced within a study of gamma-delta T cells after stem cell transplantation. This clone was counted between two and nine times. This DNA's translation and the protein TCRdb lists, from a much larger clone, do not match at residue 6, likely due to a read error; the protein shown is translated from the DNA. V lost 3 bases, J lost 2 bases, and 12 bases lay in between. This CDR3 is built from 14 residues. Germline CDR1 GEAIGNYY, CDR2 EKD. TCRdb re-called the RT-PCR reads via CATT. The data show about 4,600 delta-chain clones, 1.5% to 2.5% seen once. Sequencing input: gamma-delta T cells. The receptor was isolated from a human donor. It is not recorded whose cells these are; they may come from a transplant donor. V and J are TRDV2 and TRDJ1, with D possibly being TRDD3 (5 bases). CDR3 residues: CACDGRGETDKLIF. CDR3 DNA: TGTGCCTGTGACGGGCGGGGAGAGACCGATAAACTCATCTTT.